Below, one T cell receptor beta chain is given with its context. No antigen is known for it. Germline V gene sequence: CDR1 ENHRY, CDR2 SYGVKD. The ends were cut back, 6 bases at V and 0 bases at J, with 8 bases in the middle. The CDR3 contains 13 residues. Expressed TCRB transcripts were sequenced because the isolated RNA had all been reverse transcribed beforehand. The protocol was immunoSEQ multiplex PCR, while the TCRdb copy is restricted to in-frame clones and leaves out a portion. The sample has hundreds of thousands of clones, around 15% seen once. The entry originates in a study of beta chain features in type 1 diabetes. Study-level points and caveats: Among patients with Type 1 diabetes, TCRB CDR3s were moderately but significantly shorter in every one of the four CD4+ subsets.

The TCR sequence derives from a man younger than 35 in good health. The chain couples TRBV10-3 to TRBJ1-1; D unclear. The sequenced material came from naive CD4+ T cells from blood. DNA of the CDR3: TGTGCCATCAGAAGGCAGATGAACACTGAAGCTTTCTTT. As protein: CAIRRQMNTEAFF.